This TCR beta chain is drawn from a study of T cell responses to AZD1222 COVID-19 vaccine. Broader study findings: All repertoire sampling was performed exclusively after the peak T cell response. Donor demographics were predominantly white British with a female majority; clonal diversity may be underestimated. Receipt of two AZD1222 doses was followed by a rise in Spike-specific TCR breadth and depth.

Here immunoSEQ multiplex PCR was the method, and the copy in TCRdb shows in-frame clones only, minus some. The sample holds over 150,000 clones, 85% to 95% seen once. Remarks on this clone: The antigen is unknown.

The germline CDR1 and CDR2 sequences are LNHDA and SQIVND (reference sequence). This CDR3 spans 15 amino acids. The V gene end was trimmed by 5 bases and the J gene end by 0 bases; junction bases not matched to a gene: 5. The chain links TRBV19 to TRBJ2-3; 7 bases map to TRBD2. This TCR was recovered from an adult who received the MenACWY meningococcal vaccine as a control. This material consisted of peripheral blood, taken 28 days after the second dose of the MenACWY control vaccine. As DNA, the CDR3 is TGTGCCAGTAGTCTGCTGGGGGGGAGCACAGATACGCAGTATTTT. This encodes CASSLLGGSTDTQYF.